This TCR beta chain was retrieved from a study of blood T cell repertoires in COVID-19. About the study: Both acute and convalescent COVID-19 samples were obtained from the United States, Italy and Spain. PBMCs, B-cell-depleted T cells, or T cells were the source of the cDNA or gDNA that made up the material.

Original handling: Cell counts per sample came from amplifying reference gene primers. The method was immunoSEQ multiplex PCR; TCRdb's version includes in-frame clones alone and lacks a portion of them. D and trimming come from the DNA, and the V and J calls and clone size come from that table. This table holds more than 85,000 clones, around 80% found once. CDR1 and CDR2 from the germline V gene are SEHNR and FQNEAQ (reference sequence). The CDR3 has 15 amino acids. The ends were cut back, 0 bases at V and 7 bases at J, with 12 bases in the middle. The source of this sequence is an elderly woman with acute or convalescent COVID-19. Input material: peripheral blood. V usage is TRBV7-9 and J usage is TRBJ1-4; maybe TRBD1 (6 bases). The CDR3 DNA sequence: TGTGCCAGCAGCTTAGCTTTTAGGGGGAGTGAAAAACTGTTTTTT. It specifies CASSLAFRGSEKLFF.